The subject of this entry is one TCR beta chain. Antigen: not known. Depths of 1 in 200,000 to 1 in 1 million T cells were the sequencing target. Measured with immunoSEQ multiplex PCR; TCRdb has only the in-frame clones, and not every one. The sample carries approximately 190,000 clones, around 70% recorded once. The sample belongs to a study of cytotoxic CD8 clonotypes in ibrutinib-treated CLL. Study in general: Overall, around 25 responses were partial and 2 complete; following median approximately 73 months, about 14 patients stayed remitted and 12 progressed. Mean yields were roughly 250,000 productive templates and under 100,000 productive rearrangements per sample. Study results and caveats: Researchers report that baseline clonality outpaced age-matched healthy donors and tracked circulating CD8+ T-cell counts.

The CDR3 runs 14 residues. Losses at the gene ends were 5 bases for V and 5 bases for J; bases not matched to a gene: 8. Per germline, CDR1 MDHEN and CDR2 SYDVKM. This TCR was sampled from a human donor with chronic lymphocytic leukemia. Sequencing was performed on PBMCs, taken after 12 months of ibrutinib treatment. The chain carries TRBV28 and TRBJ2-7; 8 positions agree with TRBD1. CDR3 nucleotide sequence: TGTGCCAGCAGTAAAAGGACAGGGATCGACGAGCAGTACTTC. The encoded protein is CASSKRTGIDEQYF.